This T cell receptor (beta chain) was documented in a study of T-cell memory formation after mild COVID-19. Overall study results and limits: Several responding clones turned up in pre-infection memory, indicating that cross-reactive memory may have taken part. Clones contracting across day 15 to 85 had a balanced CD4/CD8 profile; later expanding clones leaned CD4+.

The V end lost 1 base, the J end lost 2 bases, and 15 bases lay between the germline ends. The CDR3 length is 16 residues. Germline V gives CDR1 SGHVS, CDR2 FNYEAQ. From 5'RACE with constant-segment primers came TCR alpha and TCR beta cDNA libraries that carried sample barcodes and UMIs. TCRdb ran MiXCR on the 5' RACE reads and lists one entry per CDR3 protein. The sample lists 190,000 or so distinct CDR3 sequences, 27% occurring once. As for this clonotype: The antigen is undetermined.

Specimen: PBMCs or a T cell subset sorted from them (not recorded which). V usage is TRBV7-6 and J usage is TRBJ2-7, with D tentatively TRBD2 (7 bases). This TCR came from an adult woman who had mild COVID-19 (a few samples of this study predate the infection). Cell type and time point are not known. The CDR3, as DNA: TGTGCCAGCAGCTTAGTTACCGGCGGGGGCCCCTACGAGCAGTACTTC. Translation gives CASSLVTGGGPYEQYF.